Presented here are 8 T cell receptor beta chains from one specimen sequenced in a study of blood T cell repertoires in COVID-19. This table comes from immunoSEQ multiplex PCR, and its TCRdb copy is limited to in-frame clones, with some not included. The table records a few hundred thousand clones, approximately 85% of them present only once. Sequencing was carried out using peripheral blood. The source of these receptors is a human donor in a cohort sampled during active COVID-19.

The chain recombines TRBV19 with TRBJ1-2; 7 bases align to TRBD1. The CDR3 runs 14 residues. The germline gives CDR1 LNHDA, CDR2 SQIVND (reference sequence). Trimming took 3 bases from V and 4 from J; bases not matched to a gene: 5. The CDR3, as DNA: TGTGCCAGTAGTATCAGAGGGGACAGCTATGGCTACACCTTC. This codes for CASSIRGDSYGYTF.

The V and J genes are TRBV6-5 and TRBJ1-1; no definite D call. Germline values: CDR1 MNHEY, CDR2 SVGAGI. This CDR3 has 15 residues. Trimming took off 5 bases at V and 6 bases at J, with 19 bases between the two ends. CDR3 loop: CASSTKSLVRAEAFF. CDR3 nucleotides: TGTGCCAGCAGTACGAAGAGTTTAGTGAGAGCTGAAGCTTTCTTT.

This clone has just one count. The chain combines TRBV12-5 with TRBJ1-5; D not certain. V lost 3 bases, J lost 5 bases, and 8 bases lay in between. Germline V gene data show CDR1 as LGHNT and CDR2 as FRNRAP. This CDR3 comprises 13 residues. DNA of the CDR3: TGTGCTAGTGGTTTAAACAGTCATCAGCCCCAGCATTTT. Encoded protein: CASGLNSHQPQHF.

The V call is TRBV2, the J call TRBJ2-1; D perhaps matches TRBD1 (6 bases). V gave up 3 bases and J gave up 0 bases, with 9 bases separating them. The CDR3 has 15 amino acids. The germline V gene encodes CDR1 SNHLY and CDR2 FYNNEI. CDR3 DNA sequence: TGTGCCAGCAGTGACCGGGACACCTCCTACAATGAGCAGTTCTTC. It is translated as CASSDRDTSYNEQFF.

This clone was observed once. The V gene is TRBV5-1, the J gene TRBJ1-2, with D perhaps TRBD1 (6 bases). CDR1 and CDR2 from the germline V gene are SGHRS and YFSETQ. This CDR3 comprises 15 residues. Trimming stripped 1 base from V and 4 bases from J, with 14 bases between. The CDR3 here is CASSLNDRPSYGYTF. The CDR3 nucleotides are TGCGCCAGCAGCTTGAATGACAGGCCGAGCTATGGCTACACCTTC.

The chain employs TRBV21-1 and TRBJ2-3; the DNA was not compared with TRBD2, the D call given in the table. TRBV21-1 has pseudogene status. The CDR3 consists of 13 residues. The CDR3 is CASSKPASDTQYF. DNA for the CDR3: TGTGCCAGCAGCAAACCTGCGAGTGATACGCAGTATTTT.

The V gene is TRBV18, the J gene TRBJ2-7; D possibly corresponds to TRBD1 (5 bases). With 3 bases removed from V and 2 bases from J, the gap between germline ends came to 11 bases. The germline V gene encodes CDR1 KGHSH and CDR2 LQKENI. The CDR3 contains 14 residues. CDR3 protein: CASSPLAGPYEQYF. CDR3 nucleotide sequence: TGTGCCAGCTCACCGCTGGCAGGGCCCTACGAGCAGTACTTC.

This rearrangement joins TRBV7-2 to TRBJ2-1; 9 bases match TRBD2. There are 15 residues in the CDR3. Germline trimming cut 1 base from V and 10 bases from J; bases unmatched to any gene: 8. From germline, CDR1 is SGHTA and CDR2 FQGNSA. The CDR3 region is CASSLGGGGAREQFF. The CDR3 nucleotides are TGTGCCAGCAGCTTAGGAGGCGGGGGGGCCAGGGAGCAGTTCTTC. The entire variable domain, with the rest obtained from reference TRBV7-2 and TRBJ2-1, is as follows: GAGVSQSPSNKVTEKGKDVELRCDPISGHTALYWYRQSLGQGLEFLIYFQGNSAPDKSGLPSDRFSAERTGGSVSTLTIQRTQQEDSAVYLCASSLGGGGAREQFFGPGTRLTVL.